This T cell receptor (beta chain) is drawn from a study of beta chain features in type 1 diabetes (dated by TCRdb to 2016 to 2018). General notes on the study: Patients and healthy donors did not differ in mean age, gender distribution, total cell number or subset yield. A total of approximately 110,000,000 sorted cells were examined across all samples, and a strong correlation was observed between cell number per subset and RNA yield. In the study, TCRB repertoires of sorted circulating CD4+ T cell subsets from recently diagnosed type 1 diabetes patients were compared with those of matched healthy donors. Regulatory and stem cell-like memory subsets were obtained from only 8 patients and about 8 healthy donors, while naive and central memory subsets were obtained from all 30 or so donors. Study-level results and caveats: Naive, central memory and regulatory TCRB repertoires appeared more similar among patients than among healthy donors. Fewer insertions and more nucleotide deletions at VDJ recombination sites were observed in patients with type 1 diabetes, implying thymic rearrangement abnormalities. Because cDNA was sequenced instead of genomic DNA, activated cells with high expression could be over-represented, although the groups did not differ in activation or CD3 levels. Shorter templates might be favored by PCR, yet because patient and control samples were amplified and corrected together, any such skew would affect both groups equally. In all four CD4+ subsets, TCRB CDR3 length was moderately but significantly shorter in type 1 diabetes patients. Because small numbers of individuals were included in the HLA sub-analyses, any influence of HLA type on TCRB rearrangement was left unresolved.

With regard to this clone: Its target antigen remains unknown. Base qualities are missing; no much larger clone stands one base away.

A single peripheral blood draw of approximately 0.11 L on average was collected from each donor into heparinised tubes. A BD FACSAria II was used to sort naive, central memory, regulatory and stem cell-like memory CD4+ T cells with a panel that included CD45RO, CCR7, CD25, CD127, CD95 and CD27. A purity above 95% was achieved for all sorted populations. PBMCs were isolated right away by Lymphoprep density gradient centrifugation and were stained directly, without culture. Samples were stained and sorted in pairs, with one healthy donor and one patient per experiment, so that batch effects were minimized. The entire amount of isolated RNA was reverse transcribed using the High Capacity cDNA Reverse Transcription Kit, so the sequenced TCRB transcripts were expressed ones. Deep immunoSEQ sequencing was performed on naive, central memory and regulatory T cell samples, with an average of around 3.4 million total reads per sample. Sorted cells were lysed in RLT buffer, and RNA was extracted using DNase-treated RNeasy Micro or Mini kits according to cell number. To prevent cross-contamination, each cell subset was processed individually, whereas patient and healthy donor samples were processed jointly. Using the immunoSEQ multiplex PCR, TCRB sequences were amplified from cDNA into 87-bp fragments spanning the CDR3 region. Sequencing of the amplicons was done on the Illumina HiSeq platform. In the paper's pipeline: PCR bias was corrected computationally using synthetic template baselines, and reads within Hamming distance 2 were collapsed, with unmergeable singletons discarded. Reads were aligned against IMGT to assign V, D and J genes, CDR3 length and insertions or deletions at six rearrangement sites. Within each subset, clonotype counts were normalized to sorted cell number, and only after that were true diversity and Gini coefficients computed with the tcR R package. The overlap coefficient, calculated on TCRB nucleotide sequences, was used to quantify repertoire sharing. This is the immuneACCESS table as TCRdb keeps it, with only in-frame sequences that have V and J called. A part of the clones is gone; compared with another copy, unresolved V genes explain less than half, and the rest is unexplained. That table gives V, J and clone size, and the DNA gave D and trimming. The sample profile shows over 40,000 clones; around 50% of them were found once. The leading ten clones occupy over 2% of the sample.

The cysteine opens and the phenylalanine closes a CDR3 of 13 amino acids. Left in the record is the CDR3 DNA by itself, 39 bases read in frame from the first base. For CDR1 and CDR2, the germline V gene lists MDHEN and SYDVKM. Trimming takes 5 bases from V and 2 bases from J, and the germline ends sit 9 bases apart. The sequenced sample consisted of Tregs from blood. The cell subset or site label here, explained by the study, means: regulatory CD4+ T cells. The rearranged segments are TRBV28 and TRBJ1-2; TRBD1 could be the D gene, as 6 bases match. The receptor comes from a woman aged 18 to 35 in good health. The DNA sequence is TGTGCCAGCAGTCCAACAGGGAACTATGGCTACACCTTC. This sequence encodes CASSPTGNYGYTF.